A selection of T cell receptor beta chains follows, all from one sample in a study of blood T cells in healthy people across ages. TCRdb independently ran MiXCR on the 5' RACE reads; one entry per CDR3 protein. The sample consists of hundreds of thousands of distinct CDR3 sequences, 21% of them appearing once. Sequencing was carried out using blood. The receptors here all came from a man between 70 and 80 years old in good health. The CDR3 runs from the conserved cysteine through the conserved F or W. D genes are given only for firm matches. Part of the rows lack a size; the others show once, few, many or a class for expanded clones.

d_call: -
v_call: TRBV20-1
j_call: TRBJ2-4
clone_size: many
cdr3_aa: CSAADTLAKNIQYF
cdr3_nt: TGCAGTGCTGCCGACACTCTAGCCAAAAACATTCAGTACTTC

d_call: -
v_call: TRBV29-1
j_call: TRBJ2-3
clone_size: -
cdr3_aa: CSAVTGVPDTQYF
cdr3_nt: TGCAGCGCAGTGACGGGAGTTCCAGATACGCAGTATTTT

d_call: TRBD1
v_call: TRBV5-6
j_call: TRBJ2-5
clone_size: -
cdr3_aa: CASSQTDRQETQYF
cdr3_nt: TGTGCCAGCAGCCAAACGGACAGGCAAGAGACCCAGTACTTC

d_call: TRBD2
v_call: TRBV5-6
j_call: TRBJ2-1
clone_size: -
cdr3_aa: CASSALGLAGVEQFF
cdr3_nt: TGTGCCAGCAGCGCCTTAGGACTAGCGGGAGTTGAGCAGTTCTTC

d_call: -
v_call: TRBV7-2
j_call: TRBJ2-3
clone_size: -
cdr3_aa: CASRNGLLSRDTQYF
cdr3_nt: TGTGCCAGCAGGAACGGACTACTTAGCAGAGATACGCAGTATTTT

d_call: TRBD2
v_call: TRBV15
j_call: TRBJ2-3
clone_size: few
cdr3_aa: CATSRRTSGTDTQYF
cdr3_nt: TGTGCCACCAGCAGGCGGACTAGCGGCACAGATACGCAGTATTTT

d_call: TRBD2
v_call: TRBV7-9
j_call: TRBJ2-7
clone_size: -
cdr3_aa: CASSLAGGRAYEQYF
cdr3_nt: TGTGCCAGCAGCTTAGCTGGCGGGAGGGCCTACGAGCAGTACTTC

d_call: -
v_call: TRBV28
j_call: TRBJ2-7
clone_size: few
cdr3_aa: CASNPQGGGYEQYF
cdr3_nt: TGTGCCAGCAACCCCCAGGGGGGGGGTTACGAGCAGTACTTC

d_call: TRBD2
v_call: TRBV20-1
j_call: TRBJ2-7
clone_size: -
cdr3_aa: CSASSATSRDYEQYF
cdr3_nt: TGCAGTGCTAGCTCGGCGACTAGCAGAGACTACGAGCAGTACTTC

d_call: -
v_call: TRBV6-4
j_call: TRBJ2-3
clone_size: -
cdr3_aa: CASSDSAGDTQYF
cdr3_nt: TGTGCCAGCAGTGACTCGGCAGGGGATACGCAGTATTTT

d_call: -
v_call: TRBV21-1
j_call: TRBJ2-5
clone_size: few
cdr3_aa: CASSGSGRCYQETQYF
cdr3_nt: TGTGCCAGCAGCGGGAGCGGGAGGTGTTACCAAGAGACCCAGTACTTC

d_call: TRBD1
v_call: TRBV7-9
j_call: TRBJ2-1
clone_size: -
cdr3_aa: CASSRGGQGYNEQFF
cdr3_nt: TGTGCCAGCAGCCGTGGGGGACAGGGGTACAATGAGCAGTTCTTC